The clone carrying this T cell receptor (beta chain) was observed a few times. Its target is unknown. The data originate from a study of memory CD4+ T cells and cytomegalovirus serostatus. On the study more broadly: Donors were healthy Belgian adults, under 10 CMV seropositive and 24 seronegative. Findings and caveats of the study: Each of 65 to 70 CMV-associated TCRbeta sequences occurred in one to five individuals. Median bootstrapped AUC for CMV status was around 0.95 originally, 0.75 to 0.91 US-trained.

Germline V gene sequence: CDR1 GTSNPN, CDR2 SVGIG (reference sequence). V was clipped by 1 base and J by 14 bases, with 18 bases between them. This CDR3 is built from 14 residues. The assay was immunoSEQ multiplex PCR, and TCRdb's table has in-frame clones only and misses some. The sample lists under 100,000 clones, more than 70% seen once, with 0.78% in the top ten. Single viable CD3+CD4+CD8-CD45RO+ cells were sorted as the memory CD4+ T cells. Positive selection with CD4 microbeads enriched total CD4+ T cells. This receptor was identified in an adult in good health and CMV-seronegative. Sequencing input: memory CD4+ T cells from blood. The chain couples TRBV30 to TRBJ1-6, with D perhaps matching TRBD1 (5 bases). The CDR3 is CAWSAGTPARALHF. The CDR3 DNA reads as TGTGCCTGGAGTGCCGGGACTCCGGCACGGGCCCTCCACTTT.